Listed below are T cell receptor beta chains from one sample, sequenced in a study of blood T cell repertoires in COVID-19. Sequencing was performed with immunoSEQ multiplex PCR; in TCRdb, only in-frame clones are kept and a portion is missing. Here the sample spans about 190,000 clones, around nine tenths being singletons. Material: peripheral blood. These receptors all come from a young man with active or convalescent COVID-19. The CDR3 runs from the conserved cysteine through the conserved F or W. The D gene is left open where the match is weak. Clone size is not always given. Where it is, it says once, few, many or a class for expanded clones.

v_call: TRBV5-4
clone_size: NA
cdr3_length: 17
d_call: TRBD2
j_call: TRBJ2-1
cdr3_aa: CASSSNLRASGNNEQFF
cdr3_nt: TGTGCCAGCAGCTCGAACCTTAGGGCTAGCGGGAACAATGAGCAGTTCTTC

v_call: TRBV5-1
clone_size: NA
cdr3_length: 15
d_call: TRBD2
j_call: TRBJ2-7
cdr3_aa: CASSPSTSGSAEQYF
cdr3_nt: TGCGCCAGCAGCCCCTCGACTAGCGGGAGCGCCGAGCAGTACTTC

v_call: TRBV19
clone_size: few
cdr3_length: 16
d_call: NA
j_call: TRBJ1-6
cdr3_aa: CASRGGPATYNSPLHF
cdr3_nt: TGTGCCAGTAGGGGGGGACCGGCAACCTATAATTCACCCCTCCACTTT

v_call: TRBV6-6
clone_size: NA
cdr3_length: 13
d_call: TRBD1
j_call: TRBJ1-1
cdr3_aa: CASSYGQDTEAFF
cdr3_nt: TGTGCCAGCAGTTACGGACAGGACACTGAAGCTTTCTTT

v_call: TRBV7-8
clone_size: NA
cdr3_length: 17
d_call: NA
j_call: TRBJ2-4
cdr3_aa: CASSLVRAGVAKNIQYF
cdr3_nt: TGTGCCAGCAGCTTAGTTCGAGCAGGGGTGGCCAAAAACATTCAGTACTTC

v_call: TRBV29-1
clone_size: NA
cdr3_length: 12
d_call: NA
j_call: TRBJ1-5
cdr3_aa: CSAESPNQPQHF
cdr3_nt: TGCAGCGCCGAGAGCCCCAATCAGCCCCAGCATTTT

v_call: TRBV18
clone_size: NA
cdr3_length: 15
d_call: TRBD1
j_call: TRBJ2-1
cdr3_aa: CASSPPGQGVFEQFF
cdr3_nt: TGTGCCAGCTCACCACCGGGACAGGGGGTTTTCGAGCAGTTCTTC

v_call: TRBV5-5
clone_size: once
cdr3_length: 14
d_call: NA
j_call: TRBJ1-1
cdr3_aa: CASSLGQKNTEAFF
cdr3_nt: TGTGCCAGCAGCTTGGGGCAGAAAAACACTGAAGCTTTCTTT

v_call: TRBV7-6
clone_size: NA
cdr3_length: 17
d_call: TRBD1
j_call: TRBJ1-1
cdr3_aa: CASSLAGQGGANTEAFF
cdr3_nt: TGTGCCAGCAGCTTAGCGGGACAGGGAGGGGCGAACACTGAAGCTTTCTTT

v_call: TRBV19
clone_size: NA
cdr3_length: 14
d_call: NA
j_call: TRBJ1-3
cdr3_aa: CASSPGGSGNTIYF
cdr3_nt: TGTGCCAGTAGCCCCGGGGGGTCCGGAAACACCATATATTTT

v_call: TRBV29-1
clone_size: NA
cdr3_length: 14
d_call: TRBD1
j_call: TRBJ1-1
cdr3_aa: CSVEQQGVNTEAFF
cdr3_nt: TGCAGCGTTGAGCAACAGGGGGTAAACACTGAAGCTTTCTTT

v_call: TRBV4-3
clone_size: NA
cdr3_length: 18
d_call: TRBD1
j_call: TRBJ2-3
cdr3_aa: CASSQEWDRGVGTDTQYF
cdr3_nt: TGCGCCAGCAGCCAAGAGTGGGACAGGGGTGTAGGTACAGATACGCAGTATTTT

v_call: TRBV24-1
clone_size: NA
cdr3_length: 15
d_call: TRBD2
j_call: TRBJ2-1
cdr3_aa: CATSPSGEGLNEQFF
cdr3_nt: TGTGCCACCAGTCCCTCGGGGGAGGGCCTGAATGAGCAGTTCTTC

v_call: TRBV3-1/TRBV3-2
clone_size: NA
cdr3_length: 16
d_call: TRBD2
j_call: TRBJ2-3
cdr3_aa: CASSPRLAAATDTQYF
cdr3_nt: TGTGCCAGCAGCCCCAGACTAGCGGCAGCCACAGATACGCAGTATTTT

v_call: TRBV18
clone_size: NA
cdr3_length: 14
d_call: NA
j_call: TRBJ2-7
cdr3_aa: CASSSWGDRYEQYF
cdr3_nt: TGTGCCAGCTCATCGTGGGGCGACCGCTACGAGCAGTACTTC

v_call: TRBV6-2/TRBV6-3
clone_size: NA
cdr3_length: 13
d_call: NA
j_call: TRBJ1-1
cdr3_aa: CASSYESYTEAFF
cdr3_nt: TGTGCCAGCAGTTATGAGAGTTACACTGAAGCTTTCTTT

v_call: TRBV4-1
clone_size: NA
cdr3_length: 16
d_call: NA
j_call: TRBJ2-1
cdr3_aa: CASSQETRVLDNEQFF
cdr3_nt: TGCGCCAGCAGCCAAGAGACGCGGGTTCTCGACAATGAGCAGTTCTTC

v_call: TRBV5-1
clone_size: NA
cdr3_length: 15
d_call: TRBD2
j_call: TRBJ2-1
cdr3_aa: CASSLEGTSPQEQFF
cdr3_nt: TGCGCCAGCAGCTTGGAGGGGACTAGCCCCCAGGAGCAGTTCTTC

v_call: TRBV5-1
clone_size: NA
cdr3_length: 15
d_call: NA
j_call: TRBJ1-2
cdr3_aa: CASSFGGSFDYGYTF
cdr3_nt: TGCGCCAGCAGCTTCGGAGGGTCGTTCGACTATGGCTACACCTTC

v_call: TRBV28
clone_size: NA
cdr3_length: 15
d_call: NA
j_call: TRBJ2-7
cdr3_aa: CASSQGTGSSYEQYF
cdr3_nt: TGTGCCAGCAGCCAAGGGACTGGGAGCTCCTACGAGCAGTACTTC

v_call: TRBV11-3
clone_size: few
cdr3_length: 15
d_call: TRBD1
j_call: TRBJ1-6
cdr3_aa: CASSSGTGGNSPLHF
cdr3_nt: TGTGCCAGCAGCTCCGGGACAGGAGGGAATTCACCCCTCCACTTT

v_call: TRBV6-6
clone_size: NA
cdr3_length: 16
d_call: TRBD1
j_call: TRBJ1-1
cdr3_aa: CASSYPSTGEGTEAFF
cdr3_nt: TGTGCCAGCAGTTACCCTTCGACAGGGGAGGGGACTGAAGCTTTCTTT

v_call: TRBV5-5
clone_size: NA
cdr3_length: 13
d_call: NA
j_call: TRBJ1-6
cdr3_aa: CASSPDGAGPLHF
cdr3_nt: TGTGCCAGCAGCCCCGATGGTGCGGGACCCCTCCACTTT

v_call: TRBV4-1
clone_size: NA
cdr3_length: 13
d_call: NA
j_call: TRBJ1-2
cdr3_aa: CASSYDRNYGYTF
cdr3_nt: TGCGCCAGCAGCTACGACAGGAACTATGGCTACACCTTC

v_call: TRBV2
clone_size: once
cdr3_length: 14
d_call: TRBD1
j_call: TRBJ2-1
cdr3_aa: CASTAGQGRDEQFF
cdr3_nt: TGTGCCAGCACTGCAGGACAGGGTAGGGATGAGCAGTTCTTC

v_call: TRBV7-9
clone_size: NA
cdr3_length: 16
d_call: NA
j_call: TRBJ1-4
cdr3_aa: CASSLARRQLNEKLFF
cdr3_nt: TGTGCCAGCAGCTTAGCCCGCCGACAGCTTAATGAAAAACTGTTTTTT

v_call: TRBV3-1/TRBV3-2
clone_size: NA
cdr3_length: 16
d_call: NA
j_call: TRBJ2-7
cdr3_aa: CASSQGIRKGAYEQYF
cdr3_nt: TGTGCCAGCAGCCAAGGGATACGGAAAGGAGCCTACGAGCAGTACTTC

v_call: TRBV7-2
clone_size: once
cdr3_length: 16
d_call: TRBD2
j_call: TRBJ2-1
cdr3_aa: CASSLAVAGDPHEQFF
cdr3_nt: TGTGCCAGCAGCTTAGCCGTAGCGGGAGATCCCCATGAGCAGTTCTTC